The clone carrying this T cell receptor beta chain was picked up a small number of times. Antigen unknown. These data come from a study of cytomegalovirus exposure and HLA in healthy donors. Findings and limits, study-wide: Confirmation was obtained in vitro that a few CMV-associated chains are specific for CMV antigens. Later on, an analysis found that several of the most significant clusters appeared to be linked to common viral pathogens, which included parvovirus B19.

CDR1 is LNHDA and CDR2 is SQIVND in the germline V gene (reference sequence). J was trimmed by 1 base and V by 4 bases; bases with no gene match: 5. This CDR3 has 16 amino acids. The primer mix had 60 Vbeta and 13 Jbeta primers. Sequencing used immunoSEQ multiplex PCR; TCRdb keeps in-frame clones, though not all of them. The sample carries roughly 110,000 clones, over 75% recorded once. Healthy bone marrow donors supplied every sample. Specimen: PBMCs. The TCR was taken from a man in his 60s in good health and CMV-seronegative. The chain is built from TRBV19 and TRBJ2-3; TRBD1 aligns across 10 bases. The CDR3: CASSKTGTGGTDTQYF. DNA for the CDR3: TGTGCCAGTAGTAAAACCGGGACAGGGGGCACAGATACGCAGTATTTT. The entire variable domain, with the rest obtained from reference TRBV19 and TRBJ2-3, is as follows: DGGITQSPKYLFRKEGQNVTLSCEQNLNHDAMYWYRQDPGQGLRLIYYSQIVNDFQKGDIAEGYSVSREKKESFPLTVTSAQKNPTAFYLCASSKTGTGGTDTQYFGPGTRLTVL.